The 20 T cell receptor beta chains below were found in one sample sequenced in a study of cytomegalovirus exposure and HLA in healthy donors (dated by TCRdb to about 2017). The library was produced with the immunoSEQ multiplex PCR assay. A mixture of 60 forward primers for TCR Vbeta segments and 13 reverse primers for TCR Jbeta segments was used in the multiplex PCR. As stored in TCRdb, this immuneACCESS dataset retains in-frame rearrangements with V and J assigned. A fraction of the clones does not appear; measured against another copy, unresolved V genes explain less than half of the discrepancy, and the remainder lacks a known reason. The sample profile shows about 160,000 clones; roughly 77% of them were found once. The ten most abundant clones make up 3.5% of the sample. The sample taken for sequencing was PBMCs. These TCRs come from a human donor in good health.

This sequence joins TRBV7-9 and TRBJ2-1; TRBD2 matches 8 bases. CDR1 is SEHNR, CDR2 FQNEAQ, per germline (reference sequence). V lost 1 base, J lost 8 bases, and 13 bases stayed unmatched. CDR3 length: 17 residues. Here the CDR3 reads CASSLVPPGLGEDEQFF. The CDR3 DNA reads as TGTGCCAGCAGCTTAGTTCCTCCGGGACTAGGTGAAGATGAGCAGTTCTTC.

V is TRBV7-6 and J is TRBJ2-5; 8 bases are a match to TRBD1. Trimming removed 4 bases from V and 0 bases from J; junction bases left unmatched: 4. This CDR3 is built from 15 residues. Germline V gene lookup returns CDR1 SGHVS and CDR2 FNYEAQ. As DNA, the CDR3 is TGTGCCAGCAGCTCAGGGGGCTCGTACCAAGAGACCCAGTACTTC. Translating gives CASSSGGSYQETQYF.

This clone was observed once. CDR3 protein: CASSPQGDYGYTF. The CDR3 DNA sequence: TGCGCCAGCAGCCCACAGGGCGACTATGGCTACACCTTC. The chain recombines TRBV4-1 with TRBJ1-2; tentative D call: TRBD1 (6 bases). Per the germline V gene, CDR1 is MGHRA and CDR2 is YSYEKL. The CDR3 covers 13 residues. Trimming cost V 4 bases and J 3 bases, with 9 bases left between them.

The chain uses TRBV5-4 and TRBJ2-1; 10 nucleotides agree with TRBD2. Germline CDR1 reads SGHNT; CDR2 reads YYREEE (reference sequence). V was pared by 0 bases and J by 4 bases, with 4 bases of the junction left unmatched. The CDR3 length is 16 residues. The CDR3 here is CASSLAGGLAYNEQFF. The CDR3 bases are TGTGCCAGCAGCTTGGCCGGGGGACTAGCGTACAATGAGCAGTTCTTC.

The V call is TRBV7-6, the J call TRBJ2-7; D possibly corresponds to TRBD2 (5 bases). The V end lost 0 bases, the J end lost 4 bases, and 13 bases lay between the germline ends. This CDR3 has 15 residues. Looked up from germline, CDR1 is SGHVS and CDR2 is FNYEAQ. The CDR3: CASSLARGWRYEQYF. CDR3 in DNA: TGTGCCAGCAGCTTAGCGCGAGGGTGGAGATACGAGCAGTACTTC.

The chain joins TRBV18 to TRBJ2-6; TRBD1 matches at 9 bases. The ends lost 3 bases at V and 4 bases at J; junction bases unmatched: 10. The CDR3 has 18 amino acids. CDR1 is KGHSH, CDR2 LQKENI, per germline. The CDR3 loop reads CASSPSGTGLLGANVLTF. Written as DNA, the CDR3 is TGTGCCAGCTCACCCTCCGGGACAGGGCTGCTGGGGGCCAACGTCCTGACTTTC.

The J gene is TRBJ1-1, the V gene TRBV7-2, with D tentatively TRBD1 (6 bases). The CDR3 sequence is 13 residues long. Germline CDR1 reads SGHTA; CDR2 reads FQGNSA. Trimming stripped 3 bases from V and 3 bases from J, with 8 bases between. The CDR3 sequence is CASSFGGHTEAFF. The CDR3 DNA reads TGTGCCAGCAGCTTCGGGGGGCACACTGAAGCTTTCTTT.

In this sample, this clone turned up a few times. The chain joins TRBV13 to TRBJ2-3, with TRBD2 matching over 8 bases. The length of the CDR3 is 15 residues. The germline gives CDR1 PRHDT, CDR2 FYEKMQ (reference sequence). Germline trimming cut 0 bases from V and 7 bases from J; bases unmatched to any gene: 6. The CDR3 sequence: CASSLGLAESNTQYF. The CDR3 DNA reads TGTGCCAGCAGCTTAGGACTAGCGGAATCGAATACGCAGTATTTT.

V gene TRBV6-1 combines with J gene TRBJ2-5; perhaps TRBD1 as D (6 bases). Germline V gene sequence: CDR1 MNHNS, CDR2 SASEGT. V lost 7 bases to trimming and J lost 5 bases, with 17 bases between them. The CDR3 has 14 amino acids. CDR3 region: CASMTSGTYETQYF. Written as DNA, the CDR3 is TGTGCCAGCATGACGTCCGGGACATATGAGACCCAGTACTTC.

Note on this clone: Sequence at one end of the junction differs from germline and may be a read error. This same CDR3 is encoded by further DNA sequences in the sample. V usage is TRBV7-9 and J usage is TRBJ1-1; maybe TRBD1 (5 bases). This CDR3 is built from 12 residues. Germline V gene lookup returns CDR1 SEHNR and CDR2 FQNEAQ (reference sequence). The CDR3: CSSSFGGTEAFF. Written as DNA, the CDR3 is TGTTCCAGCAGCTTCGGGGGGACTGAAGCTTTCTTT. The complete variable domain, with remaining parts taken from reference TRBV7-9 and TRBJ1-1, reads DTGVSQNPRHKITKRGQNVTFRCDPISEHNRLYWYRQTLGQGPEFLTYFQNEAQLEKSRLLSDRFSAERPKGSFSTLEIQRTEQGDSAMYLCSSSFGGTEAFFGQGTRLTVV.

The V and J genes are TRBV5-1 and TRBJ1-2, with D tentatively TRBD1 (6 bases). Trimming cost V 3 bases and J 4 bases, with 13 bases left between them. This CDR3 comprises 14 residues. Per the germline V gene, CDR1 is SGHRS and CDR2 is YFSETQ. CDR3 sequence reads: CASSWDKGTYGYTF. As DNA, the CDR3 is TGCGCCAGCAGCTGGGACAAAGGAACCTATGGCTACACCTTC. Drawing the rest from reference TRBV5-1 and TRBJ1-2, the complete variable domain is KAGVTQTPRYLIKTRGQQVTLSCSPISGHRSVSWYQQTPGQGLQFLFEYFSETQRNKGNFPGRFSGRQFSNSRSEMNVSTLELGDSALYLCASSWDKGTYGYTFGSGTRLTVV.

This clone was seen more than once but under ten times. The chain links TRBV30 to TRBJ2-7, with 7 nucleotides matching TRBD2. V shed 0 bases and J 7 bases; nucleotides not matched to a gene: 6. The germline V gene has CDR1 GTSNPN and CDR2 SVGIG (reference sequence). The CDR3 has 13 residues. The DNA of the CDR3 is TGTGCCTGGAGTGTATCGGGGGGTAAAGAGCAGTACTTC. It translates to CAWSVSGGKEQYF.

This clone was counted only a few times. The rearrangement uses TRBV2 and TRBJ2-7, with D unclear. The CDR3 is 16 residues long. V lost 4 bases, J lost 0 bases, and 16 bases lay in between. CDR1 is SNHLY and CDR2 is FYNNEI in the germline V gene. CDR3 in amino acids: CASSARFGRSSYEQYF. The DNA for the CDR3 is TGTGCCAGCAGTGCCCGATTTGGAAGGAGCTCCTACGAGCAGTACTTC.

This clone came up a few times. CDR3 protein: CASSSTGDQPQHF. The CDR3 DNA reads TGTGCCAGTAGTTCGACAGGGGATCAGCCCCAGCATTTT. The chain recombines TRBV19 with TRBJ1-5, with 8 bases lining up with TRBD1. The length of the CDR3 is 13 residues. Per germline, CDR1 LNHDA and CDR2 SQIVND (reference sequence). V gave up 5 bases and J gave up 5 bases; unmatched junction bases: 2.

This clone was seen just once. J is TRBJ2-5 and V is TRBV6-6, with TRBD2 matching 13 bases. Trimming cost V 4 bases and J 5 bases; bases outside gene matches: 7. Germline V gene lookup returns CDR1 MNHNY and CDR2 SVGAGI (reference sequence). The CDR3 loop spans 16 amino acids. The CDR3 bases are TGTGCCAGCAGTTTCCGGACTAGCGGGAGAATGGAGACCCAGTACTTC. It encodes CASSFRTSGRMETQYF.

This rearrangement joins TRBV5-8 to TRBJ1-4; the match to TRBD1 covers 9 bases. The germline V gene has CDR1 SGHTS and CDR2 YDEGEE. This CDR3 contains 15 residues. J was trimmed by 8 bases and V by 1 base; bases with no gene match: 6. CDR3 loop: CASSLPDRGWEKLFF. The CDR3 bases are TGTGCCAGCAGCTTGCCGGACAGGGGTTGGGAAAAACTGTTTTTT.

The gene calls are TRBV5-1 and TRBJ1-6; weak D call: TRBD1 (5 bases). V lost 7 bases to trimming and J lost 9 bases, with 11 bases between them. In germline, CDR1 is SGHRS, CDR2 YFSETQ. The length of the CDR3 is 12 residues. CDR3 region: CASQGSGSPLHF. In DNA, the CDR3 is TGCGCCAGCCAGGGATCGGGTTCACCCCTCCACTTT.

The chain's CDR3 is CASSKTGGVAKNIQYF. The CDR3 DNA follows: TGTGCCAGCAGTAAAACAGGGGGGGTAGCCAAAAACATTCAGTACTTC. The genes are TRBV27 and TRBJ2-4; the D gene is possibly TRBD1 (8 bases). From germline, CDR1 is MNHEY and CDR2 SMNVEV (reference sequence). The V end was cut by 5 bases, the J end by 0 bases, with 14 bases between. This CDR3 is 16 amino acids long.

The V and J genes are TRBV5-1 and TRBJ2-5, with 12 bases identical to TRBD1. The trim removed 4 bases at V and 5 bases at J, leaving 6 bases unmatched. The CDR3 contains 15 residues. The germline CDR1 and CDR2 sequences are SGHRS and YFSETQ. CDR3: CASSRDRGPEETQYF. The CDR3 nucleotides are TGCGCCAGCAGCCGGGACAGGGGGCCGGAGGAGACCCAGTACTTC.

This clone was seen only once. The V call is TRBV28, the J call TRBJ1-5, with D maybe TRBD1 (5 bases). CDR1 MDHEN and CDR2 SYDVKM come from the germline V gene. The CDR3 spans 14 residues. V was pared by 8 bases and J by 9 bases, with 20 bases between. The CDR3 region has the DNA TGTGCCAGCCTGCGGGACGTAGAGCAGGGGCCCCAGCATTTT. Translation: CASLRDVEQGPQHF.